Shown below are 29 T cell receptor beta chains from a single sample sequenced in a study of cytomegalovirus exposure and HLA in healthy donors. Researchers ran the PCR with 60 Vbeta and 13 Jbeta primers. The table came from immunoSEQ multiplex PCR; TCRdb's copy has only in-frame clones and leaves some out. Among tens of thousands of clones, around 80% were seen once, and the ten largest hold approximately 4.8%. Sample: PBMCs. The receptors originated from a male donor in good health and CMV-seropositive.

The chain joins TRBV27 to TRBJ1-5, with D possibly matching TRBD1 (6 bases). Per germline, CDR1 MNHEY and CDR2 SMNVEV (reference sequence). The CDR3 covers 14 residues. V was pared by 5 bases and J by 4 bases, with 12 bases between. For the CDR3, the DNA is TGTGCCAGCAGTAGAGCAGGGGAGAATCAGCCCCAGCATTTT. This sequence encodes CASSRAGENQPQHF.

Concerning this clone itself: This CDR3 is also generated by other DNA sequences in the sample. V is TRBV27 and J is TRBJ2-7; a weak D match, TRBD1 (6 bases). The germline V and J ends were trimmed by 3 bases and 4 bases, with 7 bases remaining between them. CDR1 and CDR2 from the germline V gene are MNHEY and SMNVEV (reference sequence). CDR3 length: 12 amino acids. The CDR3 DNA reads as TGTGCCAGCAGTTTGAGGGGGTACGAGCAGTACTTC. Residues: CASSLRGYEQYF.

The chain employs TRBV11-3 and TRBJ2-1, with TRBD2 identical over 7 bases. The CDR3 sequence is 13 residues long. Trimming cost V 0 bases and J 7 bases; bases outside gene matches: 0. In germline, CDR1 is SGHNT, CDR2 YENEEA. The CDR3 nucleotides are TGTGCCAGCAGCTTAGATAGCGGGAATGAGCAGTTCTTC. Translated: CASSLDSGNEQFF.

This clone was recorded a few times. The V and J genes are TRBV5-1 and TRBJ2-1, with 10 bases matching TRBD2. Germline loops: CDR1 SGHRS, CDR2 YFSETQ. The J segment lost 0 bases and the V segment lost 5 bases, leaving 5 bases of the junction unmatched. The CDR3 extends over 16 amino acids. The CDR3: CASSWTSGPSYNEQFF. CDR3 DNA: TGCGCCAGCAGTTGGACTAGCGGTCCCTCCTACAATGAGCAGTTCTTC.

This clone was counted between two and nine times. The chain couples TRBV7-2 to TRBJ2-1; 12 bases map to TRBD2. V lost 5 bases and J lost 8; bases outside the gene matches: 13. CDR1 and CDR2 from the germline V gene are SGHTA and FQGNSA. The CDR3 covers 17 residues. The CDR3 nucleotides are TGTGCCAGCAGCCCAAGACTAGCGGGAGATATTTTCCATGAGCAGTTCTTC. Its translation: CASSPRLAGDIFHEQFF.

The chain couples TRBV13 to TRBJ2-1; D gene unclear. Trimming stripped 2 bases from V and 2 bases from J, with 10 bases between. CDR1 PRHDT and CDR2 FYEKMQ come from the germline V gene (reference sequence). The CDR3 has 15 amino acids. The DNA of the CDR3 is TGTGCCAGCAGCTTACTTCGGAGTGCCTACAATGAGCAGTTCTTC. The encoded protein is CASSLLRSAYNEQFF.

The CDR3 nucleotides are TGTGCCAGCAGGAAAGGGCAGGGCCACGACATGGCACATGGCACTGAAGCTTTCTTT. Amino acids: CASRKGQGHDMAHGTEAFF. V and J are TRBV11-1 and TRBJ1-1, with D possibly being TRBD1 (5 bases). Germline CDR1 reads SGHAT; CDR2 reads FQDESV (reference sequence). V was trimmed by 6 bases and J by 4 bases, leaving 30 bases between them. CDR3 length: 19 amino acids.

The chain combines TRBV9 with TRBJ2-7; 8 nucleotides agree with TRBD1. CDR1 and CDR2 from the germline V gene are SGDLS and YYNGEE. This CDR3 is built from 14 residues. V shed 3 bases and J 7 bases; nucleotides not matched to a gene: 9. CDR3 DNA sequence: TGTGCCAGCAGCGCCCAGACAGGGGTGGGTGAGCAGTACTTC. The encoded protein is CASSAQTGVGEQYF.

This clone was recorded a few times. The chain employs TRBV19 and TRBJ2-1; 9 bases match TRBD2. Germline V gene lookup returns CDR1 LNHDA and CDR2 SQIVND (reference sequence). The CDR3 runs to 15 residues. V trimming: 6 bases; J trimming: 10 bases; junction bases outside the gene matches: 13. CDR3 residues: CASSGTSSVPREQFF. CDR3 nucleotide sequence: TGTGCCAGTAGCGGGACTAGCTCTGTACCCCGGGAGCAGTTCTTC. The entire variable domain, with the rest obtained from reference TRBV19 and TRBJ2-1, is as follows: DGGITQSPKYLFRKEGQNVTLSCEQNLNHDAMYWYRQDPGQGLRLIYYSQIVNDFQKGDIAEGYSVSREKKESFPLTVTSAQKNPTAFYLCASSGTSSVPREQFFGPGTRLTVL.

This clone was seen a handful of times. The chain couples TRBV6-1 to TRBJ1-2; D ambiguous. The ends were cut back, 4 bases at V and 4 bases at J, with 7 bases in the middle. This CDR3 region has 12 residues. Germline CDR1 MNHNS, CDR2 SASEGT. CDR3 sequence (DNA): TGTGCCAGCAGTGCCAGTATCTATGGCTACACCTTC. Translation: CASSASIYGYTF.

This clone was observed a single time. The chain combines TRBV13 with TRBJ2-7, with 9 bases aligning to TRBD2. The CDR3 consists of 15 residues. Germline values: CDR1 PRHDT, CDR2 FYEKMQ (reference sequence). Trimming at V came to 1 base and at J to 3 bases, leaving 4 bases not matched to a gene. CDR3 in DNA: TGTGCCAGCAGCTTAGTCCCTAGCGGGAACTACGAGCAGTACTTC. Translating it yields CASSLVPSGNYEQYF. Full variable domain (rest looked up from reference TRBV13 and TRBJ2-7): AAGVIQSPRHLIKEKRETATLKCYPIPRHDTVYWYQQGPGQDPQFLISFYEKMQSDKGSIPDRFSAQQFSDYHSELNMSSLELGDSALYFCASSLVPSGNYEQYFGPGTRLTVT.

This clone occurred once. The chain joins TRBV5-1 to TRBJ2-1; 13 nucleotides agree with TRBD2. The germline V gene has CDR1 SGHRS and CDR2 YFSETQ. The CDR3 spans 21 residues. Losses at the gene ends were 4 bases for V and 6 bases for J; bases not matched to a gene: 22. CDR3 DNA: TGCGCCAGCAGCGCCCAGAGGACAGAACTAGCGGGAGGGCCGAGGCCCAATGAGCAGTTCTTC. It codes for CASSAQRTELAGGPRPNEQFF.

This clone occurred a few times. This rearrangement joins TRBV30 to TRBJ1-1; 12 positions match TRBD1. The CDR3 is 17 residues long. Germline-derived CDR1 and CDR2 are GTSNPN and SVGIG (reference sequence). Trimming cost V 4 bases and J 0 bases; bases outside gene matches: 9. In nucleotides, the CDR3 is TGTGCCTGGATCTTGGGGACAGGGGGCAGGATGAACACTGAAGCTTTCTTT. Encoded protein: CAWILGTGGRMNTEAFF.

This clone was seen a few times. V usage is TRBV28 and J usage is TRBJ1-6; no firm D call. V was clipped by 8 bases and J by 0 bases, with 11 bases between them. The germline CDR1 and CDR2 sequences are MDHEN and SYDVKM. This CDR3 has 15 residues. CDR3 in DNA: TGTGCCAGCGGAGCGGGAGGCTCCTATAATTCACCCCTCCACTTT. Protein sequence: CASGAGGSYNSPLHF.

The chain joins TRBV7-9 to TRBJ2-1, with TRBD2 identical over 10 bases. The ends lost 1 base at V and 2 bases at J; junction bases unmatched: 5. CDR3 size: 17 residues. CDR1 and CDR2 from the germline V gene are SEHNR and FQNEAQ (reference sequence). CDR3 sequence reads: CASSLVTSGRAYNEQFF. The CDR3 nucleotides are TGTGCCAGCAGCTTAGTAACAAGCGGGAGGGCCTACAATGAGCAGTTCTTC.

This rearrangement joins TRBV2 to TRBJ2-2; D perhaps matches TRBD1 (6 bases). Trimming took 6 bases from V and 4 from J, leaving 15 bases between them. The V gene's germline CDR1 is SNHLY and CDR2 FYNNEI. The length of the CDR3 is 15 residues. CDR3 loop: CASRVQGISTGELFF. CDR3 bases: TGTGCCAGCAGAGTACAGGGAATTAGCACCGGGGAGCTGTTTTTT.

This clone was found once. The chain recombines TRBV28 with TRBJ1-4, with 7 positions matching TRBD1. V lost 10 bases to trimming and J lost 5 bases; unmatched junction nucleotides: 7. From germline, CDR1 is MDHEN and CDR2 SYDVKM. The CDR3 has 13 residues. In nucleotides, the CDR3 is TGTGCCACCTTACAGGGGCGCAATGAAAAACTGTTTTTT. It codes for CATLQGRNEKLFF. The full variable domain, its missing parts supplied by reference TRBV28 and TRBJ1-4, is DVKVTQSSRYLVKRTGEKVFLECVQDMDHENMFWYRQDPGLGLRLIYFSYDVKMKEKGDIPEGYSVSREKKERFSLILESASTNQTSMYLCATLQGRNEKLFFGSGTQLSVL.

The J gene is TRBJ2-1, the V gene TRBV29-1; weak D call: TRBD2 (6 bases). The CDR3 runs to 13 residues. The germline V and J ends were trimmed by 4 bases and 1 base, with 8 bases remaining between them. The germline gives CDR1 SQVTM, CDR2 ANQGSEA. In nucleotides, the CDR3 is TGCAGCGTTGGGAGGGGATCCTACAATGAGCAGTTCTTC. Translating it yields CSVGRGSYNEQFF.

The chain has TRBV28 and TRBJ2-2; the D is unclear. CDR1 is MDHEN, CDR2 SYDVKM, per germline. Trimming pared 3 bases from V and 6 bases from J, leaving 11 bases between. The CDR3 is 14 residues long. CDR3 sequence reads: CASSFKRPPGELFF. As DNA, the CDR3 is TGTGCCAGCAGTTTTAAGAGGCCGCCCGGGGAGCTGTTTTTT. The full variable domain, in which reference TRBV28 and TRBJ2-2 provide the parts outside the CDR3, is DVKVTQSSRYLVKRTGEKVFLECVQDMDHENMFWYRQDPGLGLRLIYFSYDVKMKEKGDIPEGYSVSREKKERFSLILESASTNQTSMYLCASSFKRPPGELFFGEGSRLTVL.

The chain recombines TRBV7-9 with TRBJ2-3; the match to TRBD2 covers 15 bases. CDR3 length equals 18 residues. V was clipped by 5 bases and J by 0 bases; unmatched bases: 6. The germline CDR1 and CDR2 sequences are SEHNR and FQNEAQ (reference sequence). The CDR3 reads CASSPGTSGGHSTDTQYF. In DNA, the CDR3 is TGTGCCAGCAGCCCCGGGACTAGCGGGGGGCATAGCACAGATACGCAGTATTTT.

This chain connects TRBV25-1 to TRBJ1-6; D is possibly TRBD1 (6 bases). The CDR3 covers 13 residues. CDR1 MGHDK and CDR2 SYGVNS come from the germline V gene. Trimming shortened V by 7 bases and J by 10 bases, and 14 bases separated the two germline ends. CDR3 loop: CASTGGARSPLHF. CDR3 DNA: TGTGCCAGCACCGGGGGGGCCAGGTCACCCCTCCACTTT.

This chain joins TRBV10-3 and TRBJ1-1; weak D call: TRBD1 (6 bases). The germline V gene encodes CDR1 ENHRY and CDR2 SYGVKD. The CDR3 runs to 12 residues. V lost 3 bases to trimming and J lost 8 bases, with 10 bases between them. CDR3 protein: CAISEAGAEAFF. The CDR3 nucleotides are TGTGCCATCAGTGAAGCGGGGGCCGAAGCTTTCTTT.

This chain connects TRBV13 to TRBJ2-5; no definite D call. This CDR3 contains 12 residues. The V end was cut by 7 bases, the J end by 2 bases, with 8 bases between. CDR1 and CDR2 (germline): PRHDT, FYEKMQ (reference sequence). The DNA of the CDR3 is TGTGCCAGCAAAAAGCGTCAAGAGACCCAGTACTTC. Translation gives CASKKRQETQYF.

This clone occurred a few times. This chain joins TRBV28 and TRBJ1-2, with 9 bases that match TRBD1. CDR1 is MDHEN and CDR2 is SYDVKM in the germline V gene. This CDR3 region has 16 residues. Losses at the gene ends were 5 bases for V and 7 bases for J; bases not matched to a gene: 14. CDR3 loop: CASSAGQGMVAGGYTF. The CDR3 nucleotides read TGTGCCAGCAGTGCGGGACAGGGAATGGTTGCGGGTGGCTACACCTTC.

V usage is TRBV7-8 and J usage is TRBJ2-2, with 13 nucleotides matching TRBD2. This CDR3 spans 16 amino acids. CDR1 is SGHVS, CDR2 FQNEAQ, per germline. Unmatched junction bases numbered 7, after V lost 5 bases and J lost 7 bases. The CDR3 loop is CASSTGTSGTGGELFF. CDR3 DNA sequence: TGTGCCAGCAGCACCGGGACTAGCGGGACCGGCGGGGAGCTGTTTTTT.

V and J are TRBV19 and TRBJ2-7; the D gene is possibly TRBD2 (5 bases). Germline lookup yields CDR1 LNHDA and CDR2 SQIVND (reference sequence). This CDR3 is 14 amino acids long. Trimming stripped 7 bases from V and 2 bases from J, with 15 bases between. CDR3 sequence: CASKPQAAPYEQYF. CDR3 bases: TGTGCCAGTAAGCCTCAAGCGGCCCCCTACGAGCAGTACTTC.

The rearrangement links TRBV9 to TRBJ2-1, with 10 bases lining up with TRBD2. This CDR3 has 16 amino acids. With V trimmed by 0 bases and J by 0 bases, 0 bases remained unmatched. Germline V gene lookup returns CDR1 SGDLS and CDR2 YYNGEE. The CDR3 loop reads CASSVGLAGSYNEQFF. The CDR3 DNA is TGTGCCAGCAGCGTAGGACTAGCGGGCTCCTACAATGAGCAGTTCTTC.

The V and J genes are TRBV9 and TRBJ1-3; 7 positions match TRBD1. Trimming removed 4 bases from V and 2 bases from J; junction bases left unmatched: 6. CDR1 is SGDLS, CDR2 YYNGEE, per germline. The CDR3 runs 15 residues. The CDR3 here is CASSLSGGAGNTIYF. As DNA, the CDR3 is TGTGCCAGCAGCCTATCAGGGGGTGCTGGAAACACCATATATTTT.

This chain connects TRBV7-2 to TRBJ1-5; 8 bases align to TRBD1. The CDR3 spans 16 residues. V shed 5 bases, J shed 3 bases, and the junction held 9 bases outside the gene matches. Germline CDR1 and CDR2: SGHTA and FQGNSA. Here the CDR3 reads CASSQDRVMDNQPQHF. The CDR3, as DNA: TGTGCCAGCAGCCAGGACAGGGTAATGGACAATCAGCCCCAGCATTTT.